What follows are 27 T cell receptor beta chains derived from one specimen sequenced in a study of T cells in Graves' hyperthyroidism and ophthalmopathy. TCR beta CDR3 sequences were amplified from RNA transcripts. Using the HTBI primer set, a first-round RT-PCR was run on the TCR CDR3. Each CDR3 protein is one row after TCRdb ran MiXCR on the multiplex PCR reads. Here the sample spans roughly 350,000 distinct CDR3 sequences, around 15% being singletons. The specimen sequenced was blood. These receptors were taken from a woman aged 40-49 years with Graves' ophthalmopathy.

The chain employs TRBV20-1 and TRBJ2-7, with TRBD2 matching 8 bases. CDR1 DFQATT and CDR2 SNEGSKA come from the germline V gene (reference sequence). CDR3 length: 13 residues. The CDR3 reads CREWRGDSYEQYF. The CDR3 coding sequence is TGCAGGGAGTGGCGGGGGGACTCCTACGAGCAGTACTTC.

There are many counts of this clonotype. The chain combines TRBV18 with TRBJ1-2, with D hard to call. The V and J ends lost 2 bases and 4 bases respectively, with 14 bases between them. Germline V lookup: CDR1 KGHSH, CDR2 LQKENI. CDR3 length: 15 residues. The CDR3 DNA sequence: TGTGCCAGCTCACCAAGAGAACGGGCGGCCTATGGCTACACCTTC. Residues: CASSPRERAAYGYTF.

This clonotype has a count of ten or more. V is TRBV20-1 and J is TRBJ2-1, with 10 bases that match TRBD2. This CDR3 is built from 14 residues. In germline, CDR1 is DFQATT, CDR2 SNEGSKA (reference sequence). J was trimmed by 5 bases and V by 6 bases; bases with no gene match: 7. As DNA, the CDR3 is TGCAGTGCCCCGAGCGGGAGGGCCAACAATGAGCAGTTCTTC. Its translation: CSAPSGRANNEQFF.

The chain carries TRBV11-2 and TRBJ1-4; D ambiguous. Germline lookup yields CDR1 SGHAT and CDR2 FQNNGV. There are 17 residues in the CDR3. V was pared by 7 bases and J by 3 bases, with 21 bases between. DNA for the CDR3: TGTGCCAGCACCGACCCATTCAGCGGATTTCCTAATGAAAAACTGTTTTTT. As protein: CASTDPFSGFPNEKLFF.

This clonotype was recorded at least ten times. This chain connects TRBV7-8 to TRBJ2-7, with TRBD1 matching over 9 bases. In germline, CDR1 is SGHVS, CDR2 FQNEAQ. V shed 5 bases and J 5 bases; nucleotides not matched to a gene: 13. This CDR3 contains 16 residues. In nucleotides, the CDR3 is TGTGCCAGCAGCGGGGGGAACAGGGGGCAGGGTAACGAGCAGTACTTC. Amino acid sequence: CASSGGNRGQGNEQYF.

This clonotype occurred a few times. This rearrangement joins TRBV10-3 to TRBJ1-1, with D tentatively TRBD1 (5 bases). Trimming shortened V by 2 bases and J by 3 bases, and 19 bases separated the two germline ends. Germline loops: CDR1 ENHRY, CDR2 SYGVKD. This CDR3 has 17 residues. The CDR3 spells CAISEQSGKTGDTEAFF. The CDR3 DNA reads TGTGCCATCAGTGAGCAGTCGGGAAAAACGGGGGACACTGAAGCTTTCTTT.

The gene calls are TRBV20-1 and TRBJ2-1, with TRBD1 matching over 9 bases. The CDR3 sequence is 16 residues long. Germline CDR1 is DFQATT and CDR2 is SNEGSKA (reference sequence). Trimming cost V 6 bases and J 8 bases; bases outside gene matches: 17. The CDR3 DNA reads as TGCAGTGCCTCTAGCTCTTCGGGGACAGGGATAGATGAGCAGTTCTTC. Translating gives CSASSSSGTGIDEQFF.

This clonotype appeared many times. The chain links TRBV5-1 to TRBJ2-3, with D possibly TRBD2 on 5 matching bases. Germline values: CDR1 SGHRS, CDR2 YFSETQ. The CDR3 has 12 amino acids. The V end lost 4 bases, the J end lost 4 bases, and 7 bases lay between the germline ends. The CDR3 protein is CASSELADTQYF. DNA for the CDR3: TGCGCCAGCAGCGAACTAGCAGATACGCAGTATTTT.

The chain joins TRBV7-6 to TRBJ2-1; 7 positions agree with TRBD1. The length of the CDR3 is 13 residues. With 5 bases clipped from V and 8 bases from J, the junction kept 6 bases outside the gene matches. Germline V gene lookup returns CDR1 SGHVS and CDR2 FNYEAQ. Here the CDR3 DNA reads TGTGCCAGCAGCCAAAACAGGGGTGATGAGCAGTTCTTC. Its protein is CASSQNRGDEQFF.

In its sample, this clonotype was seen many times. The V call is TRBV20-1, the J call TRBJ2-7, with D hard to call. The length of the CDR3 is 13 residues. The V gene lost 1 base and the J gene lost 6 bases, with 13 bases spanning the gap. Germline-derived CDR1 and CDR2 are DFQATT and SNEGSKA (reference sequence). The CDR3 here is CSARATARAEQYF. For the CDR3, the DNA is TGCAGTGCTAGAGCGACGGCCAGAGCCGAGCAGTACTTC.

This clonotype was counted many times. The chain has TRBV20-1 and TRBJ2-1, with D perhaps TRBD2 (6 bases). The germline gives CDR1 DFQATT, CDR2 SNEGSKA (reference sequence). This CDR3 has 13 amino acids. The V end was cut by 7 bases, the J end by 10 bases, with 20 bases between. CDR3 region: CSVVAASRWEQFF. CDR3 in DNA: TGCAGTGTGGTAGCGGCCTCACGGTGGGAGCAGTTCTTC.

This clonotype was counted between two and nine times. The DNA of the CDR3 is TGTGCCAGCACCCCCCGCCCCCCGGGACAGGGCTATGGCTACACCTTC. Protein: CASTPRPPGQGYGYTF. This chain links TRBV6-1 with TRBJ1-2, with 9 positions matching TRBD1. This CDR3 has 16 amino acids. Germline lookup yields CDR1 MNHNS and CDR2 SASEGT. J was trimmed by 4 bases and V by 7 bases; bases with no gene match: 13.

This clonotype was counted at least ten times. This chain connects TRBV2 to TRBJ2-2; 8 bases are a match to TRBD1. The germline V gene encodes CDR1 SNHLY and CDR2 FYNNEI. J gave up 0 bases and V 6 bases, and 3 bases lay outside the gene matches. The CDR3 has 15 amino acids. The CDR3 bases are TGTGCCAGCAGCTGGGACAGGACGAACACCGGGGAGCTGTTTTTT. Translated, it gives CASSWDRTNTGELFF.

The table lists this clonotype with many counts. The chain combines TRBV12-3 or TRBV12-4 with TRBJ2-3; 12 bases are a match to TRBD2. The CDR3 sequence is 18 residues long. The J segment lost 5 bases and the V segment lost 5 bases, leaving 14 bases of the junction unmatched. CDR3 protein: CASSTSGGNRGIIDTQYF. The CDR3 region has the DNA TGTGCCAGCAGTACTAGCGGGGGGAATCGAGGTATCATAGATACGCAGTATTTT.

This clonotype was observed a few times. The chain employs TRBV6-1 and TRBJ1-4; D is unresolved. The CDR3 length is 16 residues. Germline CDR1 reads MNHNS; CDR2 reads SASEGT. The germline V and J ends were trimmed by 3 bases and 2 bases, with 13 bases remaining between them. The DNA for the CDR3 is TGTGCCAGCAGTGATCCGCCCTCCGGGACTAATGAAAAACTGTTTTTT. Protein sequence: CASSDPPSGTNEKLFF.

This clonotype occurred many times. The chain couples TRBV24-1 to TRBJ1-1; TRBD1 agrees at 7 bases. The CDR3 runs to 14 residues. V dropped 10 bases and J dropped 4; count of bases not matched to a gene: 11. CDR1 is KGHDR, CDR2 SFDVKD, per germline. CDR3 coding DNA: TGTGCCACTTCGACAGGGCTGGGAGTCACTGAAGCTTTCTTT. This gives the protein CATSTGLGVTEAFF.

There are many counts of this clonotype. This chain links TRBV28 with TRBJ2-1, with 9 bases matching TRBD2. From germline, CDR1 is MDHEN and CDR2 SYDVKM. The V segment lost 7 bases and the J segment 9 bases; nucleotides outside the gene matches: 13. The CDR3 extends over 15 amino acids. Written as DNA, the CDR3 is TGTGCCAGCAACTGGAGACGGACTAGCGATAGTGAGCAGTTCTTC. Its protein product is CASNWRRTSDSEQFF.

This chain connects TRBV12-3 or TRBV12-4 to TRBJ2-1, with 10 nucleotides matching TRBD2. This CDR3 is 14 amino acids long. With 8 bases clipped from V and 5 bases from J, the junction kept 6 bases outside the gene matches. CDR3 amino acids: CASGGLAVHNEQFF. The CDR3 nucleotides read TGTGCCAGCGGAGGACTAGCGGTGCACAATGAGCAGTTCTTC.

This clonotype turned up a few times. In nucleotides, the CDR3 is TGTGCCAGCAGTCCCCACGGGAATGAAAAACTGTTTTTT. As protein: CASSPHGNEKLFF. This chain connects TRBV12-3 or TRBV12-4 to TRBJ1-4; D not resolved. Trimming took 5 bases from V and 5 from J, leaving 9 bases between them. This CDR3 is 13 amino acids long.

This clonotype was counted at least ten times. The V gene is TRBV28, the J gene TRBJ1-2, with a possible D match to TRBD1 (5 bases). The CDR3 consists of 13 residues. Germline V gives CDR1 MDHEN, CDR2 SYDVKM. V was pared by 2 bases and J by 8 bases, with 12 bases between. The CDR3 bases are TGTGCCAGCAGTTTAGAGACAGCGAGGGGCTACACCTTC. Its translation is CASSLETARGYTF.

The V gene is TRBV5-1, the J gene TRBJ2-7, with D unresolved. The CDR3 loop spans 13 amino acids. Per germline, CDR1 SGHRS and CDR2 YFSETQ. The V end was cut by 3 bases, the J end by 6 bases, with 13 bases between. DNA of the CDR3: TGCGCCAGCAGCTCCCCCCCCCGGACCGAGCAGTACTTC. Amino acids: CASSSPPRTEQYF.

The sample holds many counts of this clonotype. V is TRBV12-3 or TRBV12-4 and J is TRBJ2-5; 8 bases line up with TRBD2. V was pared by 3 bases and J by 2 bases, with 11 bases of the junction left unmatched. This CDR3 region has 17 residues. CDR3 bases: TGTGCCAGCAGTTTGGGAGTGTTAGCGGGGAGACAAGAGACCCAGTACTTC. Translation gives CASSLGVLAGRQETQYF.

The CDR3 DNA follows: TGTGCCAGCAGCCCAGGAGGCCGTTCACCCCTCCACTTT. It codes for CASSPGGRSPLHF. The chain joins TRBV12-3 or TRBV12-4 to TRBJ1-6; the D is unclear. V gave up 6 bases and J gave up 9 bases, with 12 bases separating them. The CDR3 has 13 residues.

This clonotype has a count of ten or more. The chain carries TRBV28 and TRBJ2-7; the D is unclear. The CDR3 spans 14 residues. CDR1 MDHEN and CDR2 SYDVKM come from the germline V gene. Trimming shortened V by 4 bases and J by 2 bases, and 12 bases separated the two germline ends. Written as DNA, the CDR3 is TGTGCCAGCAGTTGGCTAGTTAGGGCCTACGAGCAGTACTTC. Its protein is CASSWLVRAYEQYF.

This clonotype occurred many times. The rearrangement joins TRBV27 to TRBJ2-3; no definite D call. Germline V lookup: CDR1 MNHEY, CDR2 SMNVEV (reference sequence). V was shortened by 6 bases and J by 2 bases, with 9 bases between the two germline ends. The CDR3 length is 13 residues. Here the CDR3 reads CASRPRYTDTQYF. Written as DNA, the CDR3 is TGTGCCAGCAGGCCTAGATACACAGATACGCAGTATTTT.

Here the CDR3 DNA reads TGTGCCAGCTCACCGCCGGGACAGCCTTTCTACGAGCAGTACTTC. Its translation is CASSPPGQPFYEQYF. The chain uses TRBV18 and TRBJ2-7; 7 nucleotides agree with TRBD1. This CDR3 has 15 amino acids. V trimming: 3 bases; J trimming: 3 bases; junction bases outside the gene matches: 8. Looked up from germline, CDR1 is KGHSH and CDR2 is LQKENI.

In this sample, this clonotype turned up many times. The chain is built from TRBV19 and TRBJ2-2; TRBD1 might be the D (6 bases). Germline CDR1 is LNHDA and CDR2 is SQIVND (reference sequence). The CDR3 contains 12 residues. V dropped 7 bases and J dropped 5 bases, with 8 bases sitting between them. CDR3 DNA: TGTGCCAGTACAGGGGTAACCGGGGAGCTGTTTTTT. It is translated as CASTGVTGELFF.